The next 21 T cell receptor beta chains were all read from a single sample in a study of Ad26.COV2.S vaccination and SARS-CoV-2 variants (dated by TCRdb to the early 2020s). The method behind the library was the immunoSEQ multiplex PCR assay. TCRdb mirrors the immuneACCESS table, restricted to in-frame sequences. Some clones are absent from its copies; in checked studies, under half trace to an unresolved V gene, and the reason for the others is unknown. For this sample the table gives about 350,000 clones, of which 75% to 90% were detected only once. 9.5% to 12% of the sample lies in the top ten. The treatment or condition label for this specimen denotes: 19 received Ad26.COV2.S at low or high dose, single or two shots; 5 received placebo; per-sample allocation not given. Repertoires of vaccine and placebo recipients were sequenced from samples taken on day 63 after the first injection. Sample: peripheral blood, taken in a trial of Ad26.COV2.S vaccine versus placebo. The source is a person between 18 and 59 years old who received the Ad26.COV2.S COVID-19 vaccine or a placebo.

The chain joins TRBV24-1 to TRBJ2-3, with a tentative D call TRBD1 (6 bases). From germline, CDR1 is KGHDR and CDR2 SFDVKD. This CDR3 has 14 amino acids. Trimming shortened V by 7 bases and J by 2 bases, and 12 bases separated the two germline ends. CDR3 DNA: TGTGCCACCAGATCAGGGGTAGCCACAGATACGCAGTATTTT. This gives the protein CATRSGVATDTQYF.

Only one count was recorded for this clone. The chain couples TRBV28 to TRBJ2-1; 10 bases align to TRBD2. CDR3 length: 15 amino acids. J was trimmed by 3 bases and V by 6 bases; bases with no gene match: 5. Germline V CDR1 and CDR2: MDHEN, SYDVKM. The DNA for the CDR3 is TGTGCCAGCAGGTCGACTAGCGGGTTCTACAATGAGCAGTTCTTC. This sequence encodes CASRSTSGFYNEQFF.

The V gene is TRBV6-1, the J gene TRBJ2-3; 10 nucleotides agree with TRBD2. J lost 4 bases, V lost 1 base, and 5 bases had no gene match. Germline values: CDR1 MNHNS, CDR2 SASEGT. This CDR3 region has 16 residues. CDR3 residues: CASSEGAGGRADTQYF. The CDR3 nucleotides read TGTGCCAGCAGTGAAGGAGCGGGGGGGAGGGCAGATACGCAGTATTTT.

The J gene is TRBJ1-6, the V gene TRBV5-8; 8 nucleotides align to TRBD1. J lost 14 bases, V lost 9 bases, and 13 bases had no gene match. Germline CDR1 reads SGHTS; CDR2 reads YDEGEE. The CDR3 has 13 amino acids. The CDR3: CATQQGDRGTLHF. CDR3 coding DNA: TGTGCCACCCAACAGGGGGACCGTGGGACCCTCCACTTT.

This sequence joins TRBV7-2 and TRBJ2-1; D gene ambiguous. V shed 1 base and J shed 4 bases, with 11 bases lying between them. The CDR3 runs 15 residues. Germline loops: CDR1 SGHTA, CDR2 FQGNSA. The CDR3 nucleotides are TGTGCCAGCAGCTTAGTGTACGGGTCTTACAATGAGCAGTTCTTC. Translating gives CASSLVYGSYNEQFF.

This chain connects TRBV19 to TRBJ2-7; D not certain. The CDR3 is 15 residues long. V lost 3 bases to trimming and J lost 2 bases, with 14 bases between them. The germline CDR1 and CDR2 sequences are LNHDA and SQIVND (reference sequence). Here the CDR3 DNA reads TGTGCCAGTAGTATGGAGCTCCCTGGACCCTACGAGCAGTACTTC. Its protein product is CASSMELPGPYEQYF.

The rearrangement uses TRBV5-1 and TRBJ1-2; no reliable D call. Per germline, CDR1 SGHRS and CDR2 YFSETQ. This CDR3 has 15 residues. V dropped 0 bases and J dropped 4 bases, with 13 bases sitting between them. The CDR3: CASSLGTLDLYGYTF. The CDR3 DNA reads as TGCGCCAGCAGCTTGGGGACCCTCGATCTCTATGGCTACACCTTC.

This rearrangement joins TRBV6-2 or TRBV6-3 to TRBJ1-1, with unresolved D. The V gene's germline CDR1 is MNHEY and CDR2 SVGEGT. The V gene lost 0 bases and the J gene lost 5 bases, with 13 bases spanning the gap. This CDR3 comprises 15 residues. Here the CDR3 DNA reads TGTGCCAGCAGTTACTCTGTCGGTTTGAGGACTGAAGCTTTCTTT. Translated, it gives CASSYSVGLRTEAFF.

The chain recombines TRBV10-3 with TRBJ2-6; no definite D call. V lost 11 bases to trimming and J lost 2 bases, with 13 bases between them. This CDR3 is built from 14 residues. CDR1 and CDR2 from the germline V gene are ENHRY and SYGVKD. The CDR3 DNA sequence: TGTGCCTACTCACCGACACCTGGGGCCAACGTCCTGACTTTC. This encodes CAYSPTPGANVLTF.

Written as DNA, the CDR3 is TGTGCCAGTAGTTCCCGGGAGGATGAGCAGTTCTTC. It translates to CASSSREDEQFF. The chain has TRBV19 and TRBJ2-1; the match to TRBD2 covers 7 bases. The CDR3 is 12 residues long. Germline lookup yields CDR1 LNHDA and CDR2 SQIVND (reference sequence). Unmatched junction bases numbered 3, after V lost 5 bases and J lost 8 bases.

This chain uses TRBV7-6 with TRBJ1-1; TRBD1 might be the D (5 bases). With 1 base removed from V and 3 bases from J, the gap between germline ends came to 12 bases. Germline V gene sequence: CDR1 SGHVS, CDR2 FNYEAQ. The CDR3 runs to 15 residues. The CDR3 is CASSLVRVGDTEAFF. The CDR3 bases are TGTGCCAGCAGCTTAGTCAGGGTGGGAGACACTGAAGCTTTCTTT.

V gene TRBV28 combines with J gene TRBJ1-2; unclear D gene. The V gene's germline CDR1 is MDHEN and CDR2 SYDVKM. The CDR3 totals 13 residues. CDR3 residues: CALSEATNYGYTF. The CDR3 DNA reads as TGTGCGTTATCCGAGGCTACTAACTATGGCTACACCTTC.

The J gene is TRBJ1-5, the V gene TRBV21-1; no DNA check was done on the table's D call, TRBD1. TRBV21-1 is marked as a pseudogene. This CDR3 region has 15 residues. This CDR3 reads CASSKGGQQHQPQHF. The CDR3 DNA reads as TGTGCCAGCAGCAAAGGAGGACAACAACATCAGCCCCAGCATTTT.

The table lists this clone with a count of one. The chain carries TRBV5-5 and TRBJ1-2, with 8 bases matching TRBD1. Germline CDR1 reads SGHKS; CDR2 reads YYEKEE (reference sequence). V shed 3 bases and J 2 bases; nucleotides not matched to a gene: 3. The CDR3 totals 14 residues. The CDR3 region has the DNA TGTGCCAGCAGCTCCGACAGGGGAAACTATGGCTACACCTTC. The encoded protein is CASSSDRGNYGYTF.

V is TRBV5-4 and J is TRBJ1-2; D is undetermined. In germline, CDR1 is SGHNT, CDR2 YYREEE (reference sequence). This CDR3 is built from 16 residues. The V end was cut by 0 bases, the J end by 7 bases, with 19 bases between. The CDR3 DNA reads TGTGCCAGCAGCTTGGGTGGTTGGAATCGCCCTTCTGGCTACACCTTC. The encoded protein is CASSLGGWNRPSGYTF. The variable domain in full, completed from reference TRBV5-4 and TRBJ1-2, reads ETGVTQSPTHLIKTRGQQVTLRCSSQSGHNTVSWYQQALGQGPQFIFQYYREEENGRGNFPPRFSGLQFPNYSSELNVNALELDDSALYLCASSLGGWNRPSGYTFGSGTRLTVV.

This chain joins TRBV19 and TRBJ2-5, with D uncertain. V gave up 3 bases and J gave up 2 bases, with 19 bases separating them. The CDR3 extends over 17 amino acids. Germline loops: CDR1 LNHDA, CDR2 SQIVND (reference sequence). CDR3 residues: CASSILARAPTQETQYF. CDR3 coding DNA: TGTGCCAGTAGTATCCTCGCAAGGGCCCCCACACAAGAGACCCAGTACTTC.

The V call is TRBV10-3, the J call TRBJ2-1, with no clear D. V was clipped by 4 bases and J by 4 bases, with 14 bases between them. The CDR3 consists of 15 residues. CDR1 and CDR2 from the germline V gene are ENHRY and SYGVKD. Written as DNA, the CDR3 is TGTGCCATCAGTGGAGGAAAAGACCTTTACAATGAGCAGTTCTTC. As protein: CAISGGKDLYNEQFF.

The sample holds many counts of this clone. The rearrangement joins TRBV28 to TRBJ2-2, with D hard to call. This CDR3 is built from 13 residues. Trimming shortened V by 3 bases and J by 4 bases, and 6 bases separated the two germline ends. Germline assignment: CDR1 MDHEN and CDR2 SYDVKM. Here the CDR3 reads CASSLVSTGELFF. DNA of the CDR3: TGTGCCAGCAGTTTGGTTAGCACCGGGGAGCTGTTTTTT. The full variable domain, with the rest looked up from reference TRBV28 and TRBJ2-2, is DVKVTQSSRYLVKRTGEKVFLECVQDMDHENMFWYRQDPGLGLRLIYFSYDVKMKEKGDIPEGYSVSREKKERFSLILESASTNQTSMYLCASSLVSTGELFFGEGSRLTVL.

The chain recombines TRBV24-1 with TRBJ1-4, with D perhaps matching TRBD1 (6 bases). Trimming removed 4 bases from V and 3 bases from J, with 17 bases in between. Germline CDR1 and CDR2: KGHDR and SFDVKD. There are 17 residues in the CDR3. This chain's CDR3 is CATSDDLPTGPNEKLFF. For the CDR3, the DNA is TGTGCCACCAGTGACGACCTACCGACAGGCCCTAATGAAAAACTGTTTTTT.

The table lists this clone with a count of one. The J gene is TRBJ1-6, the V gene TRBV4-1, with D hard to call. The CDR3 is made up of 14 amino acids. Per the germline V gene, CDR1 is MGHRA and CDR2 is YSYEKL. V shed 0 bases and J shed 10 bases, with 10 bases lying between them. CDR3 sequence reads: CASSQDDIGSPLHF. The CDR3, as DNA: TGCGCCAGCAGCCAAGACGATATCGGCTCACCCCTCCACTTT.

This chain uses TRBV20-1 with TRBJ2-7; D is unclear. The length of the CDR3 is 11 residues. Germline V gene sequence: CDR1 DFQATT, CDR2 SNEGSKA (reference sequence). The V end lost 3 bases, the J end lost 9 bases, and 12 bases lay between the germline ends. DNA of the CDR3: TGCAGTGCTAGCGATGCGAGTGGGCAGTACTTC. Amino acids: CSASDASGQYF.